This T cell receptor (beta chain) was sequenced in a study of T cell repertoires in cytomegalovirus infection. Germline CDR1 KGHDR, CDR2 SFDVKD. The CDR3 is 12 residues long. V was cut by 2 bases and J by 6 bases, with 4 bases left in between. Via MiXCR, TCRdb re-called the reads, giving one row per CDR3 protein. Of 650,000 to 900,000 distinct CDR3 sequences listed, 30% to 35% are singletons. Worth noting for this clonotype: The antigen is undetermined.

The source was cultured CD8+ T cells from PBMCs, collected from culture after CMV antigen stimulation. The TCR originated in a human donor in good health (CMV status not recorded). Some clones in this sample may be carry-over from other donors' samples. This rearrangement joins TRBV24-1 to TRBJ1-5; D not certain. The DNA for the CDR3 is TGTGCCACCAGTGATTCTGGTCAGCCCCAGCATTTT. Translating it yields CATSDSGQPQHF.